This T cell receptor beta chain was retrieved from a study of shared clonotypes between healthy human individuals. Findings and caveats of the study: Shared clonotypes: 4.5% to 6% naive CD4, under 4% naive CD8, less than 2.5% memory CD4, 0.4% memory CD8. Clonotype sharing across donors was expected to vary with sequencing depth. Blood was the only sampled material, and tissue repertoires likely differ.

A note on this clone: Its antigen is currently unknown.

Clones were read by immunoSEQ multiplex PCR, and TCRdb kept only the in-frame ones, dropping some. This table holds hundreds of thousands of clones, roughly 97% found once. Naive CD45RA+ and memory CD45RA-negative subsets were split from CD4+ cells. Trimming stripped 6 bases from V and 0 bases from J, with 6 bases between. CDR1 is MDHEN and CDR2 is SYDVKM in the germline V gene. CDR3 length: 12 amino acids. This TCR came from a woman aged 25 to 39 in good health. The source material was naive CD4+ T cells sorted from blood. Subset specified: CD45RA+ positively selected. The chain uses TRBV28 and TRBJ2-7, with D possibly called TRBD1 or TRBD2 (5 bases each). CDR3 bases: TGTGCCAGCAGGGGGGACTCCTACGAGCAGTACTTC. Protein sequence: CASRGDSYEQYF.